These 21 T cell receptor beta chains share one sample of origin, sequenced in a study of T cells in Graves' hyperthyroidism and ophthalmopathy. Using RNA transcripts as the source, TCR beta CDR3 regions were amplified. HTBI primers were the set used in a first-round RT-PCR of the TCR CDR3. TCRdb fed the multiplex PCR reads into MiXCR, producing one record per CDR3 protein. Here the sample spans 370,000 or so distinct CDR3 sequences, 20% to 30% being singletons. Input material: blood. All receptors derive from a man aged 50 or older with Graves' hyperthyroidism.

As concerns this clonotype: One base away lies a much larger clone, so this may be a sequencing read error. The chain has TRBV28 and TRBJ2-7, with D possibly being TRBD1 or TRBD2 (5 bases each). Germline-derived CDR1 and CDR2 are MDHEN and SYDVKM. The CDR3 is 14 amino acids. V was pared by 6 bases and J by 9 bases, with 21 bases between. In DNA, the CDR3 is TGTGCCAGCAGCCCCCACGGGCGAGGGGATTTGCAGTACTTC. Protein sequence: CASSPHGRGDLQYF.

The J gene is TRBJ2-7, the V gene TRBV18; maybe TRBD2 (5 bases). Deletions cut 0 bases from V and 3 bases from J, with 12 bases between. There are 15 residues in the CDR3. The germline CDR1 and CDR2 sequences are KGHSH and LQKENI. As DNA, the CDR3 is TGTGCCAGCTCACCACCGGGAGCACGACACTACGAGCAGTACTTC. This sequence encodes CASSPPGARHYEQYF.

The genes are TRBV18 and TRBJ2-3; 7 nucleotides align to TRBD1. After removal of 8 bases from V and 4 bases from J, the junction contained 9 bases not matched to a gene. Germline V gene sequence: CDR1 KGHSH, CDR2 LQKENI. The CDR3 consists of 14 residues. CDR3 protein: CASDPTGTADTQYF. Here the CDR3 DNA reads TGTGCCAGCGACCCGACAGGGACCGCAGATACGCAGTATTTT.

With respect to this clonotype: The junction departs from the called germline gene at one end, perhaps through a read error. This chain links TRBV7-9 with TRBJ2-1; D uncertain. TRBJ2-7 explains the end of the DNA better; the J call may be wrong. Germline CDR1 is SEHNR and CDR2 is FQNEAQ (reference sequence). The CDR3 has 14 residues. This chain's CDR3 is CASTLTPDRNEQYF. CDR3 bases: TGTGCCAGCACCTTAACGCCGGACCGCAATGAGCAGTACTTC.

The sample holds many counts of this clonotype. CDR3 nucleotide sequence: TGTGCCAGCAGTGCAGACAGGGTCGGGAATGAGCAGTTCTTC. Its translation is CASSADRVGNEQFF. The V call is TRBV2, the J call TRBJ2-1; 7 nucleotides match TRBD1. The junction had 7 bases not matched to a gene; V was cut back by 4 bases and J by 7 bases. Germline V lookup: CDR1 SNHLY, CDR2 FYNNEI. There are 14 residues in the CDR3.

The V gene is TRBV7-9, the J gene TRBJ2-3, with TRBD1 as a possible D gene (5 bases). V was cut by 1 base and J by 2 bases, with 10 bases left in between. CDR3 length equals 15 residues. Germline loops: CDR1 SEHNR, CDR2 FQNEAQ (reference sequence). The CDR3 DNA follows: TGTGCCAGCAGCTTAGTTGGGGCCCTCACAGATACGCAGTATTTT. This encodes CASSLVGALTDTQYF.

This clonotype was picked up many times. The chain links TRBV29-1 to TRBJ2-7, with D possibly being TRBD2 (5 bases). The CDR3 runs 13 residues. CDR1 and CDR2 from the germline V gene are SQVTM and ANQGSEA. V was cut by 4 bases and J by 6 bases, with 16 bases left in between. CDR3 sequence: CSVGLGLAGEQYF. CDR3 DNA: TGCAGCGTTGGATTGGGTCTGGCGGGCGAGCAGTACTTC.

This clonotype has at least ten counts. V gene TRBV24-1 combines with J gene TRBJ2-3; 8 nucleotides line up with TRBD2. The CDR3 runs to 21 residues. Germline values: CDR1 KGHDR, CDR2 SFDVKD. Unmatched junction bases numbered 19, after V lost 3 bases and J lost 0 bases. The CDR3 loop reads CATSDPKTESPGLESTDTQYF. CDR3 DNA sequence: TGTGCCACCAGTGATCCCAAGACAGAGTCACCGGGACTAGAAAGCACAGATACGCAGTATTTT.

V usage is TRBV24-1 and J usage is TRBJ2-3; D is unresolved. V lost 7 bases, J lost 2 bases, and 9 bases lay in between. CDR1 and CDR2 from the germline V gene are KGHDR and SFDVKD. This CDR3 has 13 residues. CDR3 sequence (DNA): TGTGCCACCAGGGGGATCGTCACAGATACGCAGTATTTT. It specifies CATRGIVTDTQYF.

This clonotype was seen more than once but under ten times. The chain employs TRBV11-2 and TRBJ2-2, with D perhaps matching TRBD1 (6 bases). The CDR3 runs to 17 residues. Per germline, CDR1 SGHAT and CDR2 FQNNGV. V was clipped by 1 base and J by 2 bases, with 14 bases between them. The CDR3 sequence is CASSLGRRGLNTGELFF. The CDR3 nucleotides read TGTGCCAGCAGCTTAGGGCGCAGGGGCCTTAACACCGGGGAGCTGTTTTTT.

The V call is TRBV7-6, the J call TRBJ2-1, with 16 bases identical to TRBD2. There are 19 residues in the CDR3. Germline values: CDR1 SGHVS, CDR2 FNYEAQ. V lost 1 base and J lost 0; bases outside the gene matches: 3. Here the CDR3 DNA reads TGTGCCAGCAGCTTAGAAGGGACTAGCGGGAGGGACTCCTACAATGAGCAGTTCTTC. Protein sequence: CASSLEGTSGRDSYNEQFF.

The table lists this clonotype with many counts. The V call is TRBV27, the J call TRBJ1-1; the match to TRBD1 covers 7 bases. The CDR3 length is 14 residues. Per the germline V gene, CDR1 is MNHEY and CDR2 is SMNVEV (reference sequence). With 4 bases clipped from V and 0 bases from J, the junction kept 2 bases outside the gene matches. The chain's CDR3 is CASSSTGMNTEAFF. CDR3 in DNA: TGTGCCAGCAGTTCGACAGGGATGAACACTGAAGCTTTCTTT.

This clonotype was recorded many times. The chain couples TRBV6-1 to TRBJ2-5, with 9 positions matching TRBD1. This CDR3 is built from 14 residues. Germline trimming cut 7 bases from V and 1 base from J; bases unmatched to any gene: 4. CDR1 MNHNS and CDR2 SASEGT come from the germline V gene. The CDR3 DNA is TGTGCCAGCAACCGGGACAGGGTCCAAGAGACCCAGTACTTC. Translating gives CASNRDRVQETQYF.

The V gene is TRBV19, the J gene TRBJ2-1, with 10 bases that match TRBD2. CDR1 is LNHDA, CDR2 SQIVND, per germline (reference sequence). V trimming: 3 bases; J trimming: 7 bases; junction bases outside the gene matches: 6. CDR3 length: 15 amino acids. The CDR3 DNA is TGTGCCAGTAGTATCGTAGCGGGAGGATTGAATGAGCAGTTCTTC. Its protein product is CASSIVAGGLNEQFF.

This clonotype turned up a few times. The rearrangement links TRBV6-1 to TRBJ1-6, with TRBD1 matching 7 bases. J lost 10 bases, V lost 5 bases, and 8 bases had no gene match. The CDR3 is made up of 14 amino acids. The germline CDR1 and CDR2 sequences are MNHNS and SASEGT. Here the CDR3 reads CASSTQGEESPLHF. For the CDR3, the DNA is TGTGCCAGCAGTACCCAGGGGGAGGAATCACCCCTCCACTTT.

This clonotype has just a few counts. CDR3: CASSPRQEGNTEAFF. The CDR3 DNA follows: TGTGCCAGCAGTCCTCGACAGGAAGGGAACACTGAAGCTTTCTTT. V is TRBV6-1 and J is TRBJ1-1, with a possible D match to TRBD1 (6 bases). CDR3 length equals 15 residues. V was pared by 5 bases and J by 1 base, with 14 bases between. Germline-derived CDR1 and CDR2 are MNHNS and SASEGT.

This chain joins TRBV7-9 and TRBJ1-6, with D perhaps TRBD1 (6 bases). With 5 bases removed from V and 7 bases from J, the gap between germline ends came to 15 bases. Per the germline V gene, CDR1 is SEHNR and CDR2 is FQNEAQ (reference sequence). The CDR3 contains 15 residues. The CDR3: CASSPDAGENSPLHF. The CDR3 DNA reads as TGTGCCAGCAGCCCAGACGCAGGGGAGAATTCACCCCTCCACTTT.

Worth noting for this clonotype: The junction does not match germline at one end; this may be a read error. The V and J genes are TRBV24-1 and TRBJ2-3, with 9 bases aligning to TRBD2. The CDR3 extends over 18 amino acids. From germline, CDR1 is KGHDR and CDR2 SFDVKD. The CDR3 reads CATSDPRGGLANTDTQCF. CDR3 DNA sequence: TGTGCCACCAGTGATCCGAGGGGAGGACTAGCGAACACAGATACGCAGTGTTTT.

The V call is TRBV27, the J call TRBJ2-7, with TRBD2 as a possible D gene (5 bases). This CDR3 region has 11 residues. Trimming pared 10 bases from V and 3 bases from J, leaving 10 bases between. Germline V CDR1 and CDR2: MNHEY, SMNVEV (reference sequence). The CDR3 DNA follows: TGTGCCATCGGACTTAGCTACGAGCAGTACTTC. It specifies CAIGLSYEQYF.

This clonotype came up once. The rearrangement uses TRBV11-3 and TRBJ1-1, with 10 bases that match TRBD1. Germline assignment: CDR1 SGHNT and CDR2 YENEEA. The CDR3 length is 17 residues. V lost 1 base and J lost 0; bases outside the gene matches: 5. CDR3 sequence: CASSLAGTGAVNTEAFF. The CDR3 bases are TGTGCCAGCAGCTTAGCCGGGACAGGGGCCGTGAACACTGAAGCTTTCTTT.

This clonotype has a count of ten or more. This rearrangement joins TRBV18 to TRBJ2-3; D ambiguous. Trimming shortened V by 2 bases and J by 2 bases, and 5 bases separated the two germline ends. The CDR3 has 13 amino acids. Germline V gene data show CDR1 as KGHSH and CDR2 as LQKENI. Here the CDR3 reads CASSPAATDTQYF. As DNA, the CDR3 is TGTGCCAGCTCACCAGCGGCCACAGATACGCAGTATTTT.